These T cell receptor beta chains were read from a single sample in a study of CD4 T cells in relation to SARS-CoV-2 and coronaviruses. Repertoires were generated with immunoSEQ multiplex PCR, while TCRdb's copy carries only in-frame clones and drops some. The data contain some 16,000 clones, 76% of them singletons. Their antigens are not known. What was sequenced was CD4+ T cells from PBMCs, cultured in vitro. These receptor sequences come from a human donor in good health. Both conserved end residues are part of each CDR3. The order of the fields is CDR3 protein, D gene, V gene, J gene. D genes are given only for firm matches.

CASRGGATGRVTEAFF	NA	TRBV6-4	TRBJ1-1
CASSEAGRTEAFF	NA	TRBV6-1	TRBJ1-1
CASSLGDRGGLDQPQHF	TRBD1	TRBV11-2	TRBJ1-5
CASSIGVRQETQYF	NA	TRBV19	TRBJ2-5
CASSLMTSGQETQYF	TRBD2	TRBV7-2	TRBJ2-5
CAISSGGGTDTQYF	NA	TRBV10-3	TRBJ2-3
CASSLGTLPDYYGYTF	NA	TRBV14	TRBJ1-2
CASSVRTVNTEAFF	NA	TRBV6-6	TRBJ1-1
CAWSGPGGTEAFF	TRBD1	TRBV30	TRBJ1-1
CASSSDRIYGYTF	NA	TRBV19	TRBJ1-2
CASSLAGVGDTQYF	NA	TRBV7-9	TRBJ2-3
CASSRTGLVYEQYF	TRBD2	TRBV6-5	TRBJ2-7
CSVYTGGSEAFF	TRBD1	TRBV29-1	TRBJ1-1
CASSAGQTSTVGQFF	NA	TRBV5-1	TRBJ2-1
CSARDLSTQYF	NA	TRBV20-1	TRBJ2-5
CASSPMYQETQYF	NA	TRBV5-1	TRBJ2-5
CAISQDLYEQYF	NA	TRBV10-3	TRBJ2-7
CASSPQTGGSNQPQHF	TRBD1	TRBV4-1	TRBJ1-5
CASSYGLPGDYGYTF	NA	TRBV6-9	TRBJ1-2
CASSEGNQPQHF	NA	TRBV2	TRBJ1-5
CASSLEAGVNTEAFF	NA	TRBV5-1	TRBJ1-1
CASSEGTGGIQPQHF	TRBD1	TRBV6-1	TRBJ1-5
CASPGGNLGNNEQFF	NA	TRBV2	TRBJ2-1
CASSSNGREYEQYF	NA	TRBV5-4	TRBJ2-7
CASSLAGTQETQYF	NA	TRBV28	TRBJ2-5
CASSPAPSTVSPQHF	NA	TRBV19	TRBJ1-5
CASSTSAGPQHF	NA	TRBV27	TRBJ1-5
CASSRSSYEQYF	NA	TRBV14	TRBJ2-7
CATSPDRGTEAFF	TRBD1	TRBV24-1	TRBJ1-1
CASSTPRTEPTNEKLFF	NA	TRBV19	TRBJ1-4
CASSSLTARRTNTEAFF	NA	TRBV5-1	TRBJ1-1
CASRSPSSYEQYF	NA	TRBV19	TRBJ2-7
CASSFYSESQFF	NA	TRBV11-2	TRBJ2-1
CASSLAFGVSSYNEQFF	NA	TRBV5-1	TRBJ2-1
CASSPDRLAGNTIYF	NA	TRBV2	TRBJ1-3
CASSLKTGRANLNEKLFF	TRBD1	TRBV5-6	TRBJ1-4
CASSGSGGGQPQHF	TRBD1	TRBV19	TRBJ1-5
CASSQDSTINEQFF	NA	TRBV5-1	TRBJ2-1
CASSQDMNSYNEQFF	NA	TRBV4-2	TRBJ2-1
CATRDRGENTEAFF	TRBD1	TRBV24-1	TRBJ1-1
CAIMRGGQVHSGNTIYF	TRBD1	TRBV10-3	TRBJ1-3
CASSEASGSWNEQFF	TRBD2	TRBV6-4	TRBJ2-1
CASSMGPAGVNEQFF	TRBD2	TRBV19	TRBJ2-1
CATGTGSNEQYF	TRBD1	TRBV24-1	TRBJ2-7
CASTHRDRGIYGYTF	TRBD1	TRBV7-9	TRBJ1-2
CAWTAGGAGNEKLFF	TRBD1	TRBV30	TRBJ1-4
CASSPGDARNSYEQYF	NA	TRBV28	TRBJ2-7